This TCR beta chain was profiled in a study of T cell changes during pregnancy in multiple sclerosis. The length of the CDR3 is 16 residues. Germline V gives CDR1 PRHDT, CDR2 FYEKMQ (reference sequence). J was trimmed by 1 base and V by 5 bases; bases with no gene match: 6. The protocol was immunoSEQ multiplex PCR, while the TCRdb copy is restricted to in-frame clones and leaves out a portion. The table shows 15,000 or so clones, with roughly 87% occurring only once. This clonotype was sampled from a female donor in good health, enrolled as a control in a pregnancy study. The material was CD8+ T cells from peripheral blood mononuclear cells, obtained after pregnancy. The rearrangement joins TRBV13 to TRBJ2-5; TRBD1 matches at 11 bases. The CDR3 loop reads CASSASGTGGQETQYF. CDR3 DNA sequence: TGTGCCAGCAGCGCATCCGGGACAGGGGGCCAAGAGACCCAGTACTTC.